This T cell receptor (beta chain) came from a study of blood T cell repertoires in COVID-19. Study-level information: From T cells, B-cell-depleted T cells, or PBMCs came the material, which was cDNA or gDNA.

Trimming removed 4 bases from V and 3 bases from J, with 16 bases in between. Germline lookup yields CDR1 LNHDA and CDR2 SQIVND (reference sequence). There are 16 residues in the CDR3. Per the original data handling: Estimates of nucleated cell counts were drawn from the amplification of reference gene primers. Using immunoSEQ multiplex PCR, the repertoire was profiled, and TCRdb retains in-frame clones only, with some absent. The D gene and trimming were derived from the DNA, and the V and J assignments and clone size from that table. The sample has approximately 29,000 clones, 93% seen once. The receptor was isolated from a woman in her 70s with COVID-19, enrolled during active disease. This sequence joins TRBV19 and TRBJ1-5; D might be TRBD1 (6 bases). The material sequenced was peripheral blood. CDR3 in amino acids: CASSRVAGAINQPQHF. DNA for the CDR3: TGTGCCAGTAGTAGAGTTGCAGGGGCGATCAATCAGCCCCAGCATTTT. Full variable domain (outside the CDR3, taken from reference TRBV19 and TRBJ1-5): DGGITQSPKYLFRKEGQNVTLSCEQNLNHDAMYWYRQDPGQGLRLIYYSQIVNDFQKGDIAEGYSVSREKKESFPLTVTSAQKNPTAFYLCASSRVAGAINQPQHFGDGTRLSIL.